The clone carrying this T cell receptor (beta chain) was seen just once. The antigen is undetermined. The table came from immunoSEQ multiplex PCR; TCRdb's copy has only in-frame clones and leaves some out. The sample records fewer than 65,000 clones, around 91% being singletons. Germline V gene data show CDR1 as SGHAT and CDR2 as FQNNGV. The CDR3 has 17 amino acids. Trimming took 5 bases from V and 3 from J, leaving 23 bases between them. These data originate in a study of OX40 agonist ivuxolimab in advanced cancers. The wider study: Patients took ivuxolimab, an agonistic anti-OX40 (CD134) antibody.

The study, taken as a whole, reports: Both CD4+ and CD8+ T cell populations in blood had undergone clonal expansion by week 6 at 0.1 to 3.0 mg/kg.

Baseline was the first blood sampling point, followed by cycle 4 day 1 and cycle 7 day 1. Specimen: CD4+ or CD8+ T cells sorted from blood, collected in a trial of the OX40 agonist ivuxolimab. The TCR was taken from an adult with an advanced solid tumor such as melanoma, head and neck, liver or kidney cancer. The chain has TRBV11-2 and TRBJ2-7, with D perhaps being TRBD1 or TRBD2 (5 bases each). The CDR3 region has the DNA TGTGCCAGCAGCCCGAAACTCGGGTTGGGGGTGAGCTACGAGCAGTACTTC. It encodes CASSPKLGLGVSYEQYF. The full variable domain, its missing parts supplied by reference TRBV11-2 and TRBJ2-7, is EAGVAQSPRYKIIEKRQSVAFWCNPISGHATLYWYQQILGQGPKLLIQFQNNGVVDDSQLPKDRFSAERLKGVDSTLKIQPAKLEDSAVYLCASSPKLGLGVSYEQYFGPGTRLTVT.